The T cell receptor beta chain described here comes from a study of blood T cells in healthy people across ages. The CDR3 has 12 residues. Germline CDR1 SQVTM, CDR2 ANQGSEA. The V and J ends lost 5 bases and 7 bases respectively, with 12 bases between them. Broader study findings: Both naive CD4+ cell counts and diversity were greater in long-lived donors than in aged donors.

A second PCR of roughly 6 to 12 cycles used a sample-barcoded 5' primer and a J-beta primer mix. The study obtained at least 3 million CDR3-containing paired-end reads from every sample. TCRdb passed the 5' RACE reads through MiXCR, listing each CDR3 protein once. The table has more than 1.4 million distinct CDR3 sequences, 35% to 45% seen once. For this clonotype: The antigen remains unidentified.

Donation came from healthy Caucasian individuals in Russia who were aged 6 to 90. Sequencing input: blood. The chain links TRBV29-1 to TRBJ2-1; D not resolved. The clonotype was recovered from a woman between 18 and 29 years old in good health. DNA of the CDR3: TGCAGCGTTTCTGATTCCCGAAATGAGCAGTTCTTC. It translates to CSVSDSRNEQFF.